One T cell receptor beta chain is described in this entry. The sample comes from a study of T cell changes during pregnancy in multiple sclerosis. Data came from immunoSEQ multiplex PCR; TCRdb stores just in-frame clones and leaves some out. This table has about 75,000 clones, nearly 95% appearing once. The source material was CD4+ T cells from peripheral blood mononuclear cells, sampled after pregnancy. This clonotype was obtained from a female donor with multiple sclerosis, enrolled in a pregnancy study.

The CDR3 protein is CASSEVGQPRGEQYF. CDR3 in DNA: TGTGCCAGCAGTGAGGTAGGACAGCCTAGAGGCGAGCAGTACTTC. V and J are TRBV6-1 and TRBJ2-7; maybe TRBD1 (6 bases). Germline V lookup: CDR1 MNHNS, CDR2 SASEGT. This CDR3 is 15 amino acids long. V was clipped by 3 bases and J by 6 bases, with 18 bases between them.